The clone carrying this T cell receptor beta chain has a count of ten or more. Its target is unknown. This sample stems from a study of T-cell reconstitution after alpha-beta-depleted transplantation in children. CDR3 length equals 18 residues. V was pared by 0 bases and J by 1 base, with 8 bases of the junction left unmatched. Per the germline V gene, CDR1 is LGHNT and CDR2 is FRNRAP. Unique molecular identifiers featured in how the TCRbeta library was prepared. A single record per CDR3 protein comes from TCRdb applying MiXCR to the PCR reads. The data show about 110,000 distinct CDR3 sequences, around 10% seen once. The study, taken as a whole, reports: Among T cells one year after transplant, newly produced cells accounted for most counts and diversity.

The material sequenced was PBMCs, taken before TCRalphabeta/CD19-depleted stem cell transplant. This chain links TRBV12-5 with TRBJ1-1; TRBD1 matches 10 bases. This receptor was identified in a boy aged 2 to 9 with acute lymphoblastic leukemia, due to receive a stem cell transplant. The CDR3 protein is CASGLVRTGGGWNTEAFF. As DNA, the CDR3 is TGTGCTAGTGGTTTGGTACGGACAGGGGGAGGTTGGAACACTGAAGCTTTCTTT.